A single sample gave rise to the 23 T cell receptor beta chains below, sequenced in a study of cytomegalovirus exposure and HLA in healthy donors (dated by TCRdb to 2016 to 2017). The library was built by means of the immunoSEQ multiplex PCR assay. This is the immuneACCESS table as TCRdb keeps it, with only in-frame sequences that have V and J called. A part of the clones is gone; compared with another copy, unresolved V genes explain less than half, and the rest is unexplained. For this sample the table gives about 73,000 clones, of which about 95% were detected only once. The ten top clones hold roughly 0.94% of the sample. The material sequenced was PBMCs. Receptor source: a woman aged 18 to 35 in good health and CMV-seronegative.

The V gene is TRBV7-2, the J gene TRBJ2-1, with TRBD2 as a possible D gene (5 bases). Trimming took 2 bases from V and 7 from J, leaving 12 bases between them. The CDR3 contains 14 residues. The V gene's germline CDR1 is SGHTA and CDR2 FQGNSA. The CDR3: CASSLRWTDNEQFF. DNA for the CDR3: TGTGCCAGCAGCTTACGCTGGACTGATAATGAGCAGTTCTTC.

The gene calls are TRBV2 and TRBJ2-4; D unresolved. The V gene lost 4 bases and the J gene lost 6 bases, with 13 bases spanning the gap. Germline V lookup: CDR1 SNHLY, CDR2 FYNNEI. The CDR3 sequence is 14 residues long. CDR3 protein: CASSGNYRVNIQYF. The CDR3 coding sequence is TGTGCCAGCAGTGGAAACTATCGGGTAAACATTCAGTACTTC. Looking up the rest from reference TRBV2 and TRBJ2-4 gives the full variable domain: EPEVTQTPSHQVTQMGQEVILRCVPISNHLYFYWYRQILGQKVEFLVSFYNNEISEKSEIFDDQFSVERPDGSNFTLKIRSTKLEDSAMYFCASSGNYRVNIQYFGAGTRLSVL.

This clone was recorded only once. This rearrangement joins TRBV7-2 to TRBJ2-2; D gene uncertain. V was shortened by 4 bases and J by 9 bases, with 12 bases between the two germline ends. CDR3 length equals 13 residues. CDR1 and CDR2 from the germline V gene are SGHTA and FQGNSA. As DNA, the CDR3 is TGTGCCAGCAGCTCCCCGAGCCCTCGGGAGCTGTTTTTT. Translation gives CASSSPSPRELFF.

The chain couples TRBV27 to TRBJ2-7; TRBD2 agrees at 10 bases. Germline CDR1 is MNHEY and CDR2 is SMNVEV (reference sequence). CDR3 length: 14 amino acids. V was pared by 7 bases and J by 7 bases, with 10 bases of the junction left unmatched. Here the CDR3 DNA reads TGTGCCAGCAATACTCTAGCGGGAGCTCGGGAGCAGTACTTC. Translating it yields CASNTLAGAREQYF.

The chain has TRBV11-2 and TRBJ2-3; 12 bases are a match to TRBD1. The V and J ends lost 2 bases and 3 bases, in that order; junction bases with no gene match: 6. Germline CDR1 is SGHAT and CDR2 is FQNNGV. The CDR3 spans 17 residues. DNA for the CDR3: TGTGCCAGCAGCTTATTCGGGACAGGGGGCGGGACAGATACGCAGTATTTT. Amino acids: CASSLFGTGGGTDTQYF.

This chain links TRBV9 with TRBJ2-5; maybe TRBD2 (6 bases). The CDR3 covers 13 residues. The germline V gene encodes CDR1 SGDLS and CDR2 YYNGEE. The V and J ends lost 2 bases and 2 bases respectively, with 7 bases between them. In nucleotides, the CDR3 is TGTGCCAGCAGCGTCGGGACTCAAGAGACCCAGTACTTC. Protein: CASSVGTQETQYF.

The chain is built from TRBV2 and TRBJ2-2; possible D gene TRBD2, 6 bases. CDR1 is SNHLY and CDR2 is FYNNEI in the germline V gene. The CDR3 consists of 16 residues. V was cut by 4 bases and J by 1 base, with 13 bases left in between. Written as DNA, the CDR3 is TGTGCCAGCAGTGGGGGGGAGTGGGGGAACACCGGGGAGCTGTTTTTT. It specifies CASSGGEWGNTGELFF.

This clone was seen only once. CDR3 protein: CAINPQGALNTGELFF. The CDR3, as DNA: TGTGCCATCAACCCACAAGGGGCACTGAACACCGGGGAGCTGTTTTTT. The gene calls are TRBV10-3 and TRBJ2-2; a weak D match, TRBD1 (5 bases). Trimming took 7 bases from V and 1 from J, leaving 16 bases between them. Germline CDR1 is ENHRY and CDR2 is SYGVKD. This CDR3 is 16 amino acids long.

This clone has just one count. The chain is built from TRBV6-5 and TRBJ2-3; 8 positions match TRBD2. CDR1 MNHEY and CDR2 SVGAGI come from the germline V gene. The CDR3 sequence is 15 residues long. V lost 6 bases and J lost 1; bases outside the gene matches: 6. This CDR3 is CASRRRGAGTDTQYF. The CDR3 DNA is TGTGCCAGCAGAAGGCGGGGGGCTGGCACAGATACGCAGTATTTT.

V usage is TRBV30 and J usage is TRBJ2-2; a possible D gene is TRBD2 (5 bases). Trimming took off 1 base at V and 2 bases at J, with 5 bases between the two ends. Germline CDR1 and CDR2: GTSNPN and SVGIG (reference sequence). The CDR3 is 13 amino acids. DNA for the CDR3: TGTGCCTGGAGTGGGACTAACACCGGGGAGCTGTTTTTT. It encodes CAWSGTNTGELFF. Combining the CDR3 with reference TRBV30 and TRBJ2-2 gives the whole variable domain SQTIHQWPATLVQPVGSPLSLECTVEGTSNPNLYWYRQAAGRGLQLLFYSVGIGQISSEVPQNLSASRPQDRQFILSSKKLLLSDSGFYLCAWSGTNTGELFFGEGSRLTVL.

V gene TRBV25-1 combines with J gene TRBJ1-2; no firm D call. The germline V gene encodes CDR1 MGHDK and CDR2 SYGVNS. CDR3 length: 13 residues. Trimming removed 5 bases from V and 4 bases from J, with 11 bases in between. Written as DNA, the CDR3 is TGTGCCAGCAGTCCCCGGGAGGCCTATGGCTACACCTTC. Encoded protein: CASSPREAYGYTF.

The chain links TRBV11-3 to TRBJ2-3, with unresolved D. The CDR3 is 13 amino acids. Germline V gene sequence: CDR1 SGHNT, CDR2 YENEEA. V was trimmed by 3 bases and J by 4 bases, leaving 8 bases between them. CDR3 sequence: CASSFSASDTQYF. For the CDR3, the DNA is TGTGCCAGCAGCTTTTCAGCGTCAGATACGCAGTATTTT.

The gene calls are TRBV28 and TRBJ1-2, with 7 bases aligning to TRBD1. CDR1 and CDR2 from the germline V gene are MDHEN and SYDVKM. The CDR3 loop spans 15 amino acids. V trimming: 7 bases; J trimming: 1 base; junction bases outside the gene matches: 9. CDR3 bases: TGTGCCAGCACCCAGACACAGGGGATTAACTATGGCTACACCTTC. It translates to CASTQTQGINYGYTF.

The sample holds one count of this clone. CDR3 region: CASSLAGPSTDTQYF. CDR3 bases: TGTGCCAGCAGTTTAGCGGGACCTAGCACAGATACGCAGTATTTT. The chain recombines TRBV28 with TRBJ2-3; D might be TRBD2 (6 bases). V lost 2 bases to trimming and J lost 0 bases, with 9 bases between them. The CDR3 has 15 residues. CDR1 MDHEN and CDR2 SYDVKM come from the germline V gene.

This rearrangement joins TRBV10-3 to TRBJ2-7; no clear D. Germline assignment: CDR1 ENHRY and CDR2 SYGVKD. V shed 0 bases and J shed 1 base, with 4 bases lying between them. The CDR3 runs to 13 residues. The CDR3 is CAISESTSYEQYF. The CDR3 DNA reads TGTGCCATCAGTGAGTCGACATCCTACGAGCAGTACTTC.

The chain employs TRBV11-2 and TRBJ2-3; TRBD2 matches at 10 bases. V was clipped by 0 bases and J by 4 bases; unmatched bases: 4. Germline V CDR1 and CDR2: SGHAT, FQNNGV. The CDR3 spans 16 residues. As DNA, the CDR3 is TGTGCCAGCAGCTTAGACAGCGGGGGGGCCCCAGATACGCAGTATTTT. Translation gives CASSLDSGGAPDTQYF. Complete variable domain (other parts from reference TRBV11-2 and TRBJ2-3): EAGVAQSPRYKIIEKRQSVAFWCNPISGHATLYWYQQILGQGPKLLIQFQNNGVVDDSQLPKDRFSAERLKGVDSTLKIQPAKLEDSAVYLCASSLDSGGAPDTQYFGPGTRLTVL.

CDR3 DNA: TGTGCCAGCAGCAAAGAGGTCAGGACTAATGAAAAACTGTTTTTT. Amino acids: CASSKEVRTNEKLFF. This rearrangement joins TRBV21-1 to TRBJ1-4; no check of the table's D call, TRBD1, against the DNA was made. TRBV21-1 is annotated as a pseudogene. The CDR3 consists of 15 residues.

The V and J genes are TRBV10-2 and TRBJ2-3; maybe TRBD2 (5 bases). The CDR3 is 14 amino acids. CDR1 and CDR2 from the germline V gene are WSHSY and SAAADI. The germline V and J ends were trimmed by 5 bases and 0 bases, with 9 bases remaining between them. CDR3 in DNA: TGCGCCAGCAGTCGAACGGGGAGCACAGATACGCAGTATTTT. Amino acids: CASSRTGSTDTQYF.

This clone appeared a single time. The CDR3 protein is CASSFSKEQYF. The DNA for the CDR3 is TGTGCCAGCAGCTTTTCTAAGGAGCAGTACTTC. The chain carries TRBV11-2 and TRBJ2-7; no reliable D call. V shed 3 bases and J shed 7 bases, with 7 bases lying between them. Germline V gene data show CDR1 as SGHAT and CDR2 as FQNNGV. This CDR3 comprises 11 residues.

The chain joins TRBV11-2 to TRBJ1-4; the D is unclear. Looked up from germline, CDR1 is SGHAT and CDR2 is FQNNGV. Trimming stripped 3 bases from V and 6 bases from J, with 11 bases between. CDR3 size: 14 residues. The CDR3 region has the DNA TGTGCCAGCAGCTTGGTTAGCTGGGATGAAAAACTGTTTTTT. The encoded protein is CASSLVSWDEKLFF.

The CDR3 protein is CASSEGLVSYEQYF. DNA of the CDR3: TGTGCCAGCAGCGAGGGACTGGTCTCCTACGAGCAGTACTTC. The rearrangement joins TRBV5-6 to TRBJ2-7, with a weak D call TRBD2 (6 bases). The ends were cut back, 4 bases at V and 0 bases at J, with 11 bases in the middle. Germline CDR1 reads SGHDT; CDR2 reads YYEEEE. This CDR3 has 14 residues.

V and J are TRBV5-3 and TRBJ2-5; 11 bases fit TRBD1. TRBV5-3 is annotated as an ORF whose role is uncertain. The CDR3 has 15 amino acids. V was clipped by 4 bases and J by 3 bases; unmatched bases: 5. The CDR3 is CARSHAGQGEETQYF. The CDR3 DNA is TGTGCCAGAAGCCACGCGGGACAGGGGGAAGAGACCCAGTACTTC.

This chain links TRBV19 with TRBJ1-2; D is ambiguous. The CDR3 is 15 amino acids. The V end was cut by 2 bases, the J end by 4 bases, with 14 bases between. Germline V gene data show CDR1 as LNHDA and CDR2 as SQIVND (reference sequence). The CDR3 nucleotides are TGTGCCAGTAGTATAAGTCCGGACGGGATCTATGGCTACACCTTC. Protein sequence: CASSISPDGIYGYTF. Supplemented by reference TRBV19 and TRBJ1-2, the full variable domain reads DGGITQSPKYLFRKEGQNVTLSCEQNLNHDAMYWYRQDPGQGLRLIYYSQIVNDFQKGDIAEGYSVSREKKESFPLTVTSAQKNPTAFYLCASSISPDGIYGYTFGSGTRLTVV.